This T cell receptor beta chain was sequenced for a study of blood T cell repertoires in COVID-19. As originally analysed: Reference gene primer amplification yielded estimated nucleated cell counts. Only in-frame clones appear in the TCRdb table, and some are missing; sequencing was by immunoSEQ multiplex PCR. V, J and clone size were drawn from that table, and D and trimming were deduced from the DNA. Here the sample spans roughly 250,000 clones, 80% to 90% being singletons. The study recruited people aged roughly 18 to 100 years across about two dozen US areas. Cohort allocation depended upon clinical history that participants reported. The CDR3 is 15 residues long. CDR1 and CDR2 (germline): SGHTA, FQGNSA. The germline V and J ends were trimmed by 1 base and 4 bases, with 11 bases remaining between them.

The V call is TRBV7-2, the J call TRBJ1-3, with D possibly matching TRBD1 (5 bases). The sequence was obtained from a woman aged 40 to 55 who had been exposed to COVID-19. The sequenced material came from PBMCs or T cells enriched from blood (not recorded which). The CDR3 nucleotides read TGTGCCAGCAGCTTAGAAAGGGGAATGGGAAACACCATATATTTT. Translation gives CASSLERGMGNTIYF.